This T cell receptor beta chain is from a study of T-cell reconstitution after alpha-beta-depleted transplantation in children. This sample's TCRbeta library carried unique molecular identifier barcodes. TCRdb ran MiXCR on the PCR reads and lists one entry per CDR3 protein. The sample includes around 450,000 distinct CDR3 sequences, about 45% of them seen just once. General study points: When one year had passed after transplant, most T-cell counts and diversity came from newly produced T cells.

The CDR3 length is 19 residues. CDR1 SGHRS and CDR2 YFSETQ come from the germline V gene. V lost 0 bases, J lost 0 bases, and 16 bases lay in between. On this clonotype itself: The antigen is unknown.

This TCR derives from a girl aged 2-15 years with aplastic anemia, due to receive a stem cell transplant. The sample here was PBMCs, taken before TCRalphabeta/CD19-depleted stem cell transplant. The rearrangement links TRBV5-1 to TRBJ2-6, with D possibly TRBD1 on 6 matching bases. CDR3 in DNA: TGCGCCAGCAGCTTGGATGGGACAAGGTCACTCTCTGGGGCCAACGTCCTGACTTTC. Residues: CASSLDGTRSLSGANVLTF.